A selection of T cell receptor beta chains follows, all from one sample in a study of Ad26.COV2.S vaccination and SARS-CoV-2 variants. Using immunoSEQ multiplex PCR, the repertoire was profiled, and TCRdb retains in-frame clones only, with some absent. The sample contains hundreds of thousands of clones, 89% of which appear only once. The source was peripheral blood, collected in a trial of Ad26.COV2.S vaccine versus placebo. These receptors all come from a person aged 18-60 years who received the Ad26.COV2.S COVID-19 vaccine or a placebo. The CDR3 runs from the conserved cysteine through the conserved F or W. A D gene is named only where the DNA matches it firmly. The size of a clone is reported for some rows only, either as once, few or many, or as a class for expanded clones.

>TRBV5-6|TRBJ1-5|NA|NA
CASSLREVSQPQHF
TGTGCCAGCAGCTTAAGGGAGGTGAGTCAGCCCCAGCATTTT
>TRBV18|TRBJ2-1|NA|NA
CASSPLPPSVRGHNEQFF
TGTGCCAGCTCACCCCTCCCTCCGTCTGTACGGGGGCACAATGAGCAGTTCTTC
>TRBV2|TRBJ1-5|NA|few
CASNWGDSNQPQHF
TGTGCCAGCAACTGGGGCGATAGCAATCAGCCCCAGCATTTT
>TRBV7-3|TRBJ2-2|TRBD2|NA
CASSDPSGLADYTGELFF
TGTGCCAGCAGCGACCCCTCGGGACTAGCAGATTACACCGGGGAGCTGTTTTTT
>TRBV18|TRBJ1-4|NA|once
CASSLIRTDFNEKLFF
TGTGCCAGCTCGCTTATTCGGACAGACTTCAATGAAAAACTGTTTTTT
>TRBV28|TRBJ2-6|TRBD1|few
CASCPRGPGANVLTF
TGTGCCAGCTGTCCCAGGGGGCCTGGGGCCAACGTCCTGACTTTC
>TRBV5-1|TRBJ1-6|NA|NA
CASSLAAGIDSPLHF
TGCGCCAGCAGCTTGGCGGCCGGCATCGATTCACCCCTCCACTTT
>TRBV5-1|TRBJ1-4|NA|NA
CASSFGGIGARAATNEKLFF
TGCGCCAGCAGCTTTGGAGGCATAGGTGCCAGGGCGGCAACTAATGAAAAACTGTTTTTT
>TRBV7-2|TRBJ2-1|NA|NA
CASSYSRHYNEQFF
TGTGCCAGCAGCTATTCGCGGCATTACAATGAGCAGTTCTTC
>TRBV19|TRBJ1-5|TRBD1|NA
CASSIDRGQGGQHQPQHF
TGTGCCAGTAGTATAGATCGGGGACAGGGCGGACAACATCAGCCCCAGCATTTT
>TRBV11-2|TRBJ1-2|NA|once
CASSLLRTVYGYTF
TGTGCCAGCAGCTTACTCCGGACGGTCTATGGCTACACCTTC
>TRBV2|TRBJ1-5|NA|NA
CASSSGASILNQPQHF
TGTGCCAGCAGTAGCGGCGCGAGTATCCTCAATCAGCCCCAGCATTTT
>TRBV20-1|TRBJ1-2|NA|NA
CSASAGEADGYTF
TGCAGTGCTAGTGCCGGGGAGGCAGATGGCTACACCTTC
>TRBV6-5|TRBJ1-2|TRBD1|NA
CASSGDRGRGGYTF
TGTGCCAGCAGCGGGGACAGGGGGCGGGGAGGCTACACCTTC
>TRBV2|TRBJ1-2|TRBD1|NA
CASSLVGAGGIYGYTF
TGTGCCAGCAGCCTCGTTGGGGCAGGGGGAATCTATGGCTACACCTTC
>TRBV6-4|TRBJ2-1|NA|NA
CASSDPRGLQFF
TGTGCCAGCAGTGACCCTAGAGGGTTGCAGTTCTTC
>TRBV19|TRBJ2-4|NA|NA
CASSIEGPGNGKNIQYF
TGTGCCAGTAGTATAGAGGGGCCGGGGAACGGCAAAAACATTCAGTACTTC
>TRBV28|TRBJ2-4|NA|NA
CASSYGTNIQYF
TGTGCCAGCAGTTATGGGACGAACATTCAGTACTTC
>TRBV15|TRBJ1-5|NA|NA
CATSASGGSRQPQHF
TGTGCCACCAGCGCCTCAGGCGGTTCTCGGCAGCCCCAGCATTTT
>TRBV6-1|TRBJ2-5|TRBD1|once
CASSEPAYRGETQYF
TGTGCCAGCAGTGAGCCGGCCTACAGGGGAGAGACCCAGTACTTC
>TRBV10-3|TRBJ2-3|NA|NA
CAIGSQGGDTQYF
TGTGCCATTGGTTCGCAAGGGGGAGATACGCAGTATTTT
>TRBV5-1|TRBJ1-2|TRBD1|NA
CASSLGTGGGYTF
TGCGCCAGCAGCTTAGGAACAGGGGGTGGCTACACCTTC